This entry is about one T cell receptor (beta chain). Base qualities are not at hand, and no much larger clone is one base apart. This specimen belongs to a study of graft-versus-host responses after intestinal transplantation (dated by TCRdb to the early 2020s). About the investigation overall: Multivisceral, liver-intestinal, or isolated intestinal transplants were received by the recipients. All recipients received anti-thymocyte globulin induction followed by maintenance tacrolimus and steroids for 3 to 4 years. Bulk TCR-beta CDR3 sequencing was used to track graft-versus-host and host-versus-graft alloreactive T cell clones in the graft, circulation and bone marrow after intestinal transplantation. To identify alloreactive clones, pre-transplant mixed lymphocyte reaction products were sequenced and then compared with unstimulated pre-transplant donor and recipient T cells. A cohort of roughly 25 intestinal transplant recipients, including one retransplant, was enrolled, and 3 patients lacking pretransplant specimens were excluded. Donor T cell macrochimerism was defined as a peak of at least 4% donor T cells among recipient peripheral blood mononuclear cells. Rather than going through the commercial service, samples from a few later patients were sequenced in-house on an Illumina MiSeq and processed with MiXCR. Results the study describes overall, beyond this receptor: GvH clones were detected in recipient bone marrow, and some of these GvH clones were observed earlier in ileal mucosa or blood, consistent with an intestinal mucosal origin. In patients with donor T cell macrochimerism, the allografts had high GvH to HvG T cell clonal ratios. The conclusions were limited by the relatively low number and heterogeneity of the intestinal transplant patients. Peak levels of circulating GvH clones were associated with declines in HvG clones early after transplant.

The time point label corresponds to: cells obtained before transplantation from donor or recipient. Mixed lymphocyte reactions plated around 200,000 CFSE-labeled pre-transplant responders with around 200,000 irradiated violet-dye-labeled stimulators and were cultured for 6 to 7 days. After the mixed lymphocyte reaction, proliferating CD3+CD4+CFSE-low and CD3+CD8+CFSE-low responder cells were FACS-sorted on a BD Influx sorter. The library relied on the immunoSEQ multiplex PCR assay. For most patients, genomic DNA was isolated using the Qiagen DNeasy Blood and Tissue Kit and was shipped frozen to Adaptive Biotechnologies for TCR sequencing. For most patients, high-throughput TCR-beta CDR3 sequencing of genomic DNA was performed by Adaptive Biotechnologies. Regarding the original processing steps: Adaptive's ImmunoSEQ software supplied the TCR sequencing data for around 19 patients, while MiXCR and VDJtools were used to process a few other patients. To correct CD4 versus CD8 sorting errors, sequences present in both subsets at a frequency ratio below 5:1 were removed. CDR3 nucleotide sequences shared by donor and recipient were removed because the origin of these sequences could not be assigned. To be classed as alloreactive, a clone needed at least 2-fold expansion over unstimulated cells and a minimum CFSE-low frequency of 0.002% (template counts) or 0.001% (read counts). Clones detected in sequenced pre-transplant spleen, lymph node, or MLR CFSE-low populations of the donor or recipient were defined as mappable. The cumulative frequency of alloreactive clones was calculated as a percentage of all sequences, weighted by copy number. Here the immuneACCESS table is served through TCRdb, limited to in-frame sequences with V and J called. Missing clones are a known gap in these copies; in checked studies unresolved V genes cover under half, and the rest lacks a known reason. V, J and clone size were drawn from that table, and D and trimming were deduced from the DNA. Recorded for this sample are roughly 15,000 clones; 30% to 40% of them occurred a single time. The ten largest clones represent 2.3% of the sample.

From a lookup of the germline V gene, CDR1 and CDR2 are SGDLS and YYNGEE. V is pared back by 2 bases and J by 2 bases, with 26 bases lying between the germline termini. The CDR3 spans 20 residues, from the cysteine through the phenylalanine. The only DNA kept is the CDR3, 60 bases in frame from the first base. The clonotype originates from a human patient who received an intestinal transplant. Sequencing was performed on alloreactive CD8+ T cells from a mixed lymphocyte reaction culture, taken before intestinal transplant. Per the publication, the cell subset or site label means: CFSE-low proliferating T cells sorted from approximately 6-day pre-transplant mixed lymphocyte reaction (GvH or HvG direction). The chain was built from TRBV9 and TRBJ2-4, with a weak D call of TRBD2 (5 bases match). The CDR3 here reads CASSVRRGMGMLETKNIQYF. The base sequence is TGTGCCAGCAGCGTCAGAAGAGGGATGGGTATGTTGGAGACCAAAAACATTCAGTACTTC.